This TCR beta chain was documented in a study of graft-versus-host responses after intestinal transplantation. Looking at the study overall: The transplants performed in recipients were multivisceral, liver-intestinal, or isolated intestinal.

Notes on the study in general: GvH clones detected in recipient marrow included some appearing first in ileum or blood.

A remark on this clone: The target antigen is unknown.

The assay was immunoSEQ multiplex PCR, and TCRdb's table has in-frame clones only and misses some. The sample holds some 130,000 clones, 90% to 95% seen once. V lost 5 bases to trimming and J lost 3 bases, with 25 bases between them. Germline V gene data show CDR1 as SGHTA and CDR2 as FQGTGA. The CDR3 extends over 18 amino acids. The rearrangement uses TRBV7-3 and TRBJ1-1; the D is unclear. The input for sequencing was unstimulated CD4+ T cells sorted from spleen or lymph node cells, taken before intestinal transplant. This receptor was obtained from a human donor who received an intestinal transplant. The DNA of the CDR3 is TGTGCCAGCAGCCAAAACTGTAGGGTCAATAGCTTACACACTGAAGCTTTCTTT. Amino acids: CASSQNCRVNSLHTEAFF.